Shown below are 27 T cell receptor beta chains from a single sample sequenced in a study of identical twins. TCRdb processed the 5' RACE reads anew with MiXCR; each CDR3 protein has one entry. The sample has about 810,000 distinct CDR3 sequences, roughly an eighth seen once. This sample also appeared in a second study, on yellow fever vaccine responses in identical twins.

Sequencing was carried out using PBMCs. These receptors originate from a woman between 18 and 29 years old in good health.

This clonotype appeared a few times. The gene calls are TRBV12-3 or TRBV12-4 and TRBJ2-3; weak D call: TRBD1 (5 bases). V shed 5 bases and J shed 3 bases, with 12 bases lying between them. The CDR3 covers 14 residues. CDR3 in amino acids: CASSRAGRTDTQYF. In nucleotides, the CDR3 is TGTGCCAGCAGTCGGGCAGGGCGGACAGATACGCAGTATTTT.

This clonotype was picked up a small number of times. This chain joins TRBV11-2 and TRBJ2-1; maybe TRBD1 (5 bases). V gave up 0 bases and J gave up 8 bases, with 8 bases separating them. CDR3 length: 13 amino acids. Germline CDR1 reads SGHAT; CDR2 reads FQNNGV. Written as DNA, the CDR3 is TGTGCCAGCAGCTTAGATTCCAGGGATGAGCAGTTCTTC. It translates to CASSLDSRDEQFF.

This clonotype has only a few counts. The chain uses TRBV7-9 and TRBJ2-1; 7 bases are shared with TRBD1. The V gene's germline CDR1 is SEHNR and CDR2 FQNEAQ (reference sequence). With V trimmed by 5 bases and J by 10 bases, 5 bases remained unmatched. CDR3 size: 12 residues. CDR3 nucleotide sequence: TGTGCCAGCAGCAAGGGGACAGCAGAGCAGTTCTTC. Protein product: CASSKGTAEQFF.

V is TRBV6-1 and J is TRBJ2-5; 9 bases align to TRBD1. Unmatched junction bases numbered 5, after V lost 5 bases and J lost 1 base. This CDR3 comprises 15 residues. Germline CDR1 is MNHNS and CDR2 is SASEGT. CDR3 nucleotide sequence: TGTGCCAGCAGTAGGACAGGGGCCTTCCAAGAGACCCAGTACTTC. Translating it yields CASSRTGAFQETQYF.

The chain has TRBV5-1 and TRBJ2-1; the D gene is possibly TRBD2 (5 bases). Germline assignment: CDR1 SGHRS and CDR2 YFSETQ. CDR3 length equals 15 residues. V lost 6 bases to trimming and J lost 1 base, with 14 bases between them. CDR3: CASTEELESYNEQFF. Written as DNA, the CDR3 is TGCGCCAGCACCGAAGAACTAGAATCCTACAATGAGCAGTTCTTC.

This clonotype was recorded a few times. The chain joins TRBV27 to TRBJ2-3; tentatively, D is TRBD2 (5 bases). CDR3 length: 16 residues. The germline CDR1 and CDR2 sequences are MNHEY and SMNVEV (reference sequence). V dropped 5 bases and J dropped 0 bases, with 15 bases sitting between them. DNA of the CDR3: TGTGCCAGCAGTCAACGGACTCTTTTTAGCACAGATACGCAGTATTTT. Its translation: CASSQRTLFSTDTQYF.

The genes are TRBV20-1 and TRBJ1-1; 8 bases align to TRBD1. There are 15 residues in the CDR3. V lost 3 bases and J lost 5; bases outside the gene matches: 11. Germline V gene sequence: CDR1 DFQATT, CDR2 SNEGSKA (reference sequence). CDR3 coding DNA: TGCAGTGCTAGGGATGCGAGCACAGGGGGGACTGAAGCTTTCTTT. Its translation is CSARDASTGGTEAFF.

V and J are TRBV7-9 and TRBJ1-3; 9 bases are shared with TRBD1. Germline-derived CDR1 and CDR2 are SEHNR and FQNEAQ (reference sequence). V lost 4 bases, J lost 4 bases, and 11 bases stayed unmatched. This CDR3 spans 17 amino acids. In nucleotides, the CDR3 is TGTGCCAGCAGCTCATCACCGGGACAGGGTATAGGAAACACCATATATTTT. Translating it yields CASSSSPGQGIGNTIYF.

This chain joins TRBV12-3 or TRBV12-4 and TRBJ1-1; D uncertain. The CDR3 loop spans 13 amino acids. V lost 7 bases to trimming and J lost 0 bases, with 9 bases between them. In nucleotides, the CDR3 is TGTGCCAGCACATTCCGGGTGAACACTGAAGCTTTCTTT. As protein: CASTFRVNTEAFF.

V and J are TRBV11-2 and TRBJ2-5, with D perhaps matching TRBD1 (6 bases). This CDR3 comprises 14 residues. V dropped 4 bases and J dropped 5 bases, with 14 bases sitting between them. Germline V lookup: CDR1 SGHAT, CDR2 FQNNGV. The CDR3, as DNA: TGTGCCAGCAGCTCAATACAGGGTTTGGAGACCCAGTACTTC. Translated: CASSSIQGLETQYF.

This clonotype was observed a handful of times. This chain joins TRBV28 and TRBJ2-1, with 15 bases lining up with TRBD2. V dropped 5 bases and J dropped 3; count of bases not matched to a gene: 8. The CDR3 totals 18 residues. Per germline, CDR1 MDHEN and CDR2 SYDVKM. Written as DNA, the CDR3 is TGTGCCAGCAGTACTGTTGGGACTAGCGGGGGGCTCTACAATGAGCAGTTCTTC. It encodes CASSTVGTSGGLYNEQFF.

This chain uses TRBV29-1 with TRBJ2-7; 7 bases are shared with TRBD2. V lost 5 bases, J lost 6 bases, and 4 bases stayed unmatched. CDR1 and CDR2 (germline): SQVTM, ANQGSEA. The CDR3 has 11 amino acids. In DNA, the CDR3 is TGCAGCGTTCTCTCGGGGGGCGAGCAGTACGTC. This translates into CSVLSGGEQYV.

The chain carries TRBV7-7 and TRBJ2-1; 7 bases map to TRBD2. Germline V lookup: CDR1 SSHAT, CDR2 FNYEAQ (reference sequence). After removal of 4 bases from V and 0 bases from J, the junction contained 6 bases not matched to a gene. CDR3 length: 16 amino acids. CDR3 DNA sequence: TGTGCCAGCAGCTCTACTAGCGCGAGCTCCTACAATGAGCAGTTCTTC. Its protein product is CASSSTSASSYNEQFF.

This clonotype was observed many times. The V call is TRBV4-1, the J call TRBJ1-6; unclear D gene. Germline V gives CDR1 MGHRA, CDR2 YSYEKL. The V gene lost 0 bases and the J gene lost 14 bases, with 8 bases spanning the gap. CDR3 size: 12 residues. CDR3 in amino acids: CASSQDYPSLHF. CDR3 DNA: TGCGCCAGCAGCCAAGACTACCCCTCCCTCCACTTT.

This clonotype was detected many times. The genes are TRBV3-1 and TRBJ1-5, with 7 bases fitting TRBD1. Germline CDR1 and CDR2: LGHDT and YNNKEL (reference sequence). The trim removed 4 bases at V and 9 bases at J, leaving 6 bases unmatched. The CDR3 runs 13 residues. In DNA form, the CDR3 reads TGTGCCAGCAGCCTGAGGGGGCAGGGGCCCCAGCATTTT. It codes for CASSLRGQGPQHF.

This clonotype has a handful of counts. The V gene is TRBV7-9, the J gene TRBJ2-4; 7 bases agree with TRBD1. Germline CDR1 SEHNR, CDR2 FQNEAQ (reference sequence). The CDR3 runs 13 residues. After removal of 5 bases from V and 5 bases from J, the junction contained 3 bases not matched to a gene. CDR3 loop: CASSPGQENIQYF. The CDR3 DNA reads TGTGCCAGCAGCCCCGGACAGGAAAACATTCAGTACTTC.

The chain combines TRBV3-1 with TRBJ2-2; 8 bases line up with TRBD1. This CDR3 comprises 15 residues. Trimming at V came to 4 bases and at J to 4 bases, leaving 5 bases not matched to a gene. Germline CDR1 and CDR2: LGHDT and YNNKEL (reference sequence). CDR3 loop: CASSPGQATTGELFF. The CDR3 DNA reads as TGTGCCAGCAGCCCGGGACAGGCGACCACCGGGGAGCTGTTTTTT.

J is TRBJ1-2 and V is TRBV29-1; TRBD1 matches at 11 bases. The length of the CDR3 is 16 residues. V lost 0 bases, J lost 7 bases, and 10 bases stayed unmatched. The germline gives CDR1 SQVTM, CDR2 ANQGSEA. DNA for the CDR3: TGCAGCGTTGAAGATACCCCCGGACAGGGGGCTGGTGGCTACACCTTC. Its translation: CSVEDTPGQGAGGYTF.

In its sample, this clonotype was seen many times. Relative to the germline gene, one junction end is altered; a read error may explain this. The chain has TRBV5-1 and TRBJ2-1; D may correspond to TRBD1 or TRBD2 (5 bases each). The CDR3 extends over 16 amino acids. Per the germline V gene, CDR1 is SGHRS and CDR2 is YFSETQ. This chain's CDR3 is CASSLVAGSSYNEQFF. The CDR3 DNA reads as TGTGCCAGCAGCTTAGTTGCAGGGAGCTCCTACAATGAGCAGTTCTTC.

There are many counts of this clonotype. J is TRBJ2-7 and V is TRBV12-3 or TRBV12-4, with 7 bases lining up with TRBD2. CDR3 length: 12 residues. V shed 8 bases and J 3 bases; nucleotides not matched to a gene: 4. The CDR3 protein is CASSRDYYEQYF. In DNA, the CDR3 is TGTGCCAGCTCACGGGACTACTACGAGCAGTACTTC.

The rearrangement joins TRBV10-2 to TRBJ2-3; 10 bases agree with TRBD2. Looked up from germline, CDR1 is WSHSY and CDR2 is SAAADI. The J segment lost 2 bases and the V segment lost 2 bases, leaving 7 bases of the junction unmatched. This CDR3 has 17 residues. The CDR3 bases are TGCGCCAGCAGTGAGGCGGCTAGCGGGGGCCACACAGATACGCAGTATTTT. Its protein product is CASSEAASGGHTDTQYF.

V is TRBV19 and J is TRBJ2-1, with D unclear. V was clipped by 5 bases and J by 7 bases, with 27 bases between them. This CDR3 comprises 18 residues. From germline, CDR1 is LNHDA and CDR2 SQIVND (reference sequence). The CDR3 DNA reads as TGTGCCAGTAGTTTGGCATTGGTTCGGGTAGGGATGGGGAATGAGCAGTTCTTC. Amino acid sequence: CASSLALVRVGMGNEQFF.

This clonotype came up a few times. The J gene is TRBJ2-1, the V gene TRBV4-1; TRBD2 aligns across 8 bases. The V and J ends lost 0 bases and 8 bases, in that order; junction bases with no gene match: 9. Germline V gene data show CDR1 as MGHRA and CDR2 as YSYEKL. This CDR3 region has 16 residues. This CDR3 reads CASSQDSSGGWDEQFF. CDR3 nucleotides: TGCGCCAGCAGCCAAGACTCCAGCGGGGGTTGGGATGAGCAGTTCTTC.

The chain uses TRBV5-1 and TRBJ2-4; unclear D gene. V was clipped by 1 base and J by 4 bases, with 9 bases between them. The CDR3 covers 14 residues. Germline V gene data show CDR1 as SGHRS and CDR2 as YFSETQ. CDR3 in amino acids: CASSLTERKNIQYF. For the CDR3, the DNA is TGCGCCAGCAGCTTGACGGAGAGGAAAAACATTCAGTACTTC. Full variable domain (outside the CDR3, taken from reference TRBV5-1 and TRBJ2-4): KAGVTQTPRYLIKTRGQQVTLSCSPISGHRSVSWYQQTPGQGLQFLFEYFSETQRNKGNFPGRFSGRQFSNSRSEMNVSTLELGDSALYLCASSLTERKNIQYFGAGTRLSVL.

Details on this clonotype: Relative to the germline gene, one junction end is altered; a read error may explain this. The chain is built from TRBV4-2 and TRBJ1-1; TRBD1 agrees at 8 bases. Germline V gives CDR1 LGHNA, CDR2 YNFKEQ. This CDR3 comprises 14 residues. This chain's CDR3 is CAISPTGANTEAFF. The DNA for the CDR3 is TGTGCCATCAGCCCGACAGGGGCCAACACTGAAGCTTTCTTT.

This clonotype was detected a few times. The rearrangement joins TRBV12-3 or TRBV12-4 to TRBJ2-1; TRBD2 agrees at 7 bases. Trimming took 3 bases from V and 6 from J; bases not matched to a gene: 8. The CDR3 is 15 amino acids. CDR3 nucleotide sequence: TGTGCCAGCAGTTTCGGAGGAGCGGGGAGCAATGAGCAGTTCTTC. It translates to CASSFGGAGSNEQFF.

This clonotype was observed a handful of times. V usage is TRBV3-1 and J usage is TRBJ2-1, with D possibly TRBD2 on 6 matching bases. The V gene's germline CDR1 is LGHDT and CDR2 YNNKEL (reference sequence). Trimming cost V 6 bases and J 7 bases, with 19 bases left between them. The CDR3 extends over 15 amino acids. The CDR3 DNA reads TGTGCCAGCAGGAGTCCCGGCGGGGTGGGGAATGAGCAGTTCTTC. Translating gives CASRSPGGVGNEQFF.